This is a list of T cell receptor beta chains from one sample in a study of T-cell reconstitution after alpha-beta-depleted transplantation in children. Via MiXCR, TCRdb re-called the PCR reads, giving one row per CDR3 protein. The data hold fewer than 90,000 distinct CDR3 sequences, with just under 7.5% observed a single time. The material sequenced was PBMCs from the stem cell graft donor, taken from the stem cell graft. These receptors all come from a human donor who donated a stem cell graft to a child with acute lymphoblastic leukemia. The conserved cysteine and the conserved F or W are not part of the CDR3 here.

J,V,CDR3
TRBJ1-1,TRBV7-6,ASSQALDTEAF
TRBJ1-2,TRBV4-2,ASSQALGSYLGYT
TRBJ1-2,TRBV28,ASSLVITYGYT
TRBJ1-4,TRBV20-1,SAPIGGEKLF
TRBJ1-2,TRBV5-5,ASSLVRGYGYT
TRBJ1-3,TRBV20-1,SAVTSGNTIY
TRBJ2-1,TRBV5-1,ASSSGTLSYNEQF
TRBJ2-2,TRBV27,ASWGADTGELF
TRBJ1-1,TRBV6-1,ASTRGQMNTEAF
TRBJ2-7,TRBV3-1,ASSQEPAGDYEQY
TRBJ1-1,TRBV10-3,AISDRGRENTEAF
TRBJ2-3,TRBV5-1,ASSIQGDSTDTQY
TRBJ2-7,TRBV6-2/TRBV6-3,ASSLTGTDYEQY
TRBJ1-5,TRBV6-5,ASGRGVSNQPQH
TRBJ2-3,TRBV11-2,ASSFVHTDTQY
TRBJ2-1,TRBV7-8,ASSLVGGLEQF
TRBJ2-7,TRBV29-1,SVEDRSYEQY
TRBJ2-3,TRBV5-1,ASNPTLGGAGDTQY
TRBJ1-2,TRBV14,ASSQDQRGDYYGYT
TRBJ2-3,TRBV18,ASSPPVGTSSTDTQY
TRBJ2-5,TRBV7-8,ASSLASGTGSETQY
TRBJ2-4,TRBV29-1,SVQGLAGTKNIQY
TRBJ2-4,TRBV9,ASSVVPGSDIQY
TRBJ2-7,TRBV10-3,AISEGQPYEQY